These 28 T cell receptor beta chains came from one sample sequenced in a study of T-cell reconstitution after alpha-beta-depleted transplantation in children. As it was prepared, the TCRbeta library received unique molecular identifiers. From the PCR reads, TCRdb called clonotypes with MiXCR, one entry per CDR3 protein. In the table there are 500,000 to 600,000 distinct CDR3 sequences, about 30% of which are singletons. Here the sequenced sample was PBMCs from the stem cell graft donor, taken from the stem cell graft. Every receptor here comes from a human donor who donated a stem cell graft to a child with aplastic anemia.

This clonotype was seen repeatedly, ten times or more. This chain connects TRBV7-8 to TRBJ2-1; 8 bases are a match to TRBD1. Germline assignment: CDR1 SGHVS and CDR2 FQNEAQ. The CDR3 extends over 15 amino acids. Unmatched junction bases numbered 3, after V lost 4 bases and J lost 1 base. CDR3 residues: CASSSGQGSYNEQFF. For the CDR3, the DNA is TGTGCCAGCAGCTCCGGACAGGGTTCCTACAATGAGCAGTTCTTC.

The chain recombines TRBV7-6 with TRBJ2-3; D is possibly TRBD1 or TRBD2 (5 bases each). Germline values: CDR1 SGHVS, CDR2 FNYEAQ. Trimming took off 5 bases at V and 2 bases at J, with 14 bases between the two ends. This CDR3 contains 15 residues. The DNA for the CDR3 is TGTGCCAGCAGCCCCTACAGGACTGTCACAGATACGCAGTATTTT. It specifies CASSPYRTVTDTQYF.

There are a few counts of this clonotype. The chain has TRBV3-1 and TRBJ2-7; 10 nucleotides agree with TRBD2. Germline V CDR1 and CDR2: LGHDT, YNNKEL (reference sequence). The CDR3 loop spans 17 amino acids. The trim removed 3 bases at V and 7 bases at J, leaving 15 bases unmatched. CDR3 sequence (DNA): TGTGCCAGCAGCCAGGCGGGACTAGCGAGTGTTTTTTTGGAGCAGTACTTC. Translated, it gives CASSQAGLASVFLEQYF.

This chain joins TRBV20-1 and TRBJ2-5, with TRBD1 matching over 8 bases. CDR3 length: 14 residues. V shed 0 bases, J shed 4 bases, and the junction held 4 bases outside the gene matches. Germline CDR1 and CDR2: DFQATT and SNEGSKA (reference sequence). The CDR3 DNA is TGCAGTGCTAGAGATATTGGACAGGGAGAGACCCAGTACTTC. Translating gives CSARDIGQGETQYF.

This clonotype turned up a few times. CDR3: CASSLSTSGRGFF. The DNA for the CDR3 is TGTGCCAGCAGTTTATCTACTAGCGGGAGGGGGTTCTTC. The chain is built from TRBV28 and TRBJ2-1, with TRBD2 identical over 13 bases. CDR1 and CDR2 (germline): MDHEN, SYDVKM. V was pared by 1 base and J by 15 bases, with 3 bases of the junction left unmatched. This CDR3 is 13 amino acids long.

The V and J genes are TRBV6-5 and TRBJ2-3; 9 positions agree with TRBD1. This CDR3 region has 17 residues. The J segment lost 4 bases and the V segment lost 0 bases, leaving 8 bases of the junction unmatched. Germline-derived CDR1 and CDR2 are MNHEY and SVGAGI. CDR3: CASSYSGQGRIADTQYF. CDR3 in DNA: TGTGCCAGCAGTTACTCCGGACAGGGGAGGATCGCAGATACGCAGTATTTT.

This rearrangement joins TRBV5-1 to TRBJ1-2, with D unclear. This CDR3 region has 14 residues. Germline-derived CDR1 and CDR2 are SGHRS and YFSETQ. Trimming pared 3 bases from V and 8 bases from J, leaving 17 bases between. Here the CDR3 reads CASSSGGSSDGYTF. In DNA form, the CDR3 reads TGCGCCAGCAGCTCGGGAGGGTCTTCGGACGGCTACACCTTC. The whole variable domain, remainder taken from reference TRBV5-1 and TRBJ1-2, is KAGVTQTPRYLIKTRGQQVTLSCSPISGHRSVSWYQQTPGQGLQFLFEYFSETQRNKGNFPGRFSGRQFSNSRSEMNVSTLELGDSALYLCASSSGGSSDGYTFGSGTRLTVV.

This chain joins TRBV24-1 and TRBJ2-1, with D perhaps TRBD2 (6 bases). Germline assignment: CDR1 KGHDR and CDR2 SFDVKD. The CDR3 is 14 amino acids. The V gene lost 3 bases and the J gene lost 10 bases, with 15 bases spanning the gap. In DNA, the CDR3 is TGTGCCACCAGTGATGGGGACTCCCTCAGGGAGCAGTTCTTC. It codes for CATSDGDSLREQFF.

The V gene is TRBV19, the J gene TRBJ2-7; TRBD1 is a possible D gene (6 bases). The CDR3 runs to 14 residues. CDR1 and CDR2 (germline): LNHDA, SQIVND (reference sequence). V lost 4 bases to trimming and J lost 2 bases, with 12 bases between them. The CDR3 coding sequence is TGTGCCAGTAGTACAGGGGTCGGGGCCTACGAGCAGTACTTC. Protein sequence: CASSTGVGAYEQYF.

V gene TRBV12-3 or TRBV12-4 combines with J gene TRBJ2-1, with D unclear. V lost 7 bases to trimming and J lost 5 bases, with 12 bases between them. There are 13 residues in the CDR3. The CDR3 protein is CASTPSGNNEQFF. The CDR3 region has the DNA TGTGCCAGCACCCCGTCCGGTAACAATGAGCAGTTCTTC.

In DNA, the CDR3 is TGCAGTGCTAGAGAGGGCGGGACCTACAATGAGCAGTTCTTC. Translated: CSAREGGTYNEQFF. This chain uses TRBV20-1 with TRBJ2-1; a weak D match, TRBD2 (6 bases). This CDR3 is 14 amino acids long. Germline V gene sequence: CDR1 DFQATT, CDR2 SNEGSKA (reference sequence). Trimming took 0 bases from V and 2 from J, leaving 8 bases between them.

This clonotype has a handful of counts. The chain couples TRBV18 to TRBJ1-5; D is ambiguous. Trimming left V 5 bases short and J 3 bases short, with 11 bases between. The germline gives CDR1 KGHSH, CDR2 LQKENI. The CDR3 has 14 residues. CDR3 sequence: CASSATAFNQPQHF. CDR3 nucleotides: TGTGCCAGCTCAGCCACGGCGTTCAATCAGCCCCAGCATTTT.

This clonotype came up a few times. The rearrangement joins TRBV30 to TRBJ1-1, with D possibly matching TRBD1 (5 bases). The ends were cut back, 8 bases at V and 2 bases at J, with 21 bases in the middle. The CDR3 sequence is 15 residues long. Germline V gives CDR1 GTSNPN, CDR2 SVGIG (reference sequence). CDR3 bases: TGTGCCCGGGACCTGGGGCATCAGATAAACACTGAAGCTTTCTTT. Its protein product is CARDLGHQINTEAFF.

CDR3 residues: CASTPKGVSSYGYTF. In nucleotides, the CDR3 is TGTGCCAGCACCCCCAAGGGCGTGTCTTCCTATGGCTACACCTTC. The genes are TRBV3-1 and TRBJ1-2, with D unclear. V lost 7 bases and J 4 bases, leaving 19 bases between the germline ends. The germline gives CDR1 LGHDT, CDR2 YNNKEL (reference sequence). The CDR3 covers 15 residues.

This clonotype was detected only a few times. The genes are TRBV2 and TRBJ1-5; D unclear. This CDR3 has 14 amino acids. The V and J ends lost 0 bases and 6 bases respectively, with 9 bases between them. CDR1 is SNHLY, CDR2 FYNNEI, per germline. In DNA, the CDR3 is TGTGCCAGCAGTGAAGCGGTAGCGAGTCAGCCCCAGCATTTT. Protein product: CASSEAVASQPQHF.

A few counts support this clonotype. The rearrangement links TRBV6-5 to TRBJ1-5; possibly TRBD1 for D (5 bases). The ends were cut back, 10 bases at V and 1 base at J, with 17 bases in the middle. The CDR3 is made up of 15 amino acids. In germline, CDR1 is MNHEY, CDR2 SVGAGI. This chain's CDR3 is CATGGRGGSNQPQHF. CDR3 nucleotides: TGTGCCACGGGGGGGAGGGGAGGAAGCAATCAGCCCCAGCATTTT.

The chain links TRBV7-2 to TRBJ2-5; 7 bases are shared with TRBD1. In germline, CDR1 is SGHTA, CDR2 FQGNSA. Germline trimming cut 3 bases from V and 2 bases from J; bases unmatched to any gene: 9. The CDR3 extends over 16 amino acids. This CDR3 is CASSFARGGGQETQYF. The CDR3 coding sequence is TGTGCCAGCAGCTTCGCGCGAGGGGGCGGGCAAGAGACCCAGTACTTC.

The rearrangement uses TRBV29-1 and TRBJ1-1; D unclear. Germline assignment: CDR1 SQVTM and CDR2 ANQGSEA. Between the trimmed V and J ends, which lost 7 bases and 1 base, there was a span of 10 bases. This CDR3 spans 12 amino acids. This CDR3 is CSALRQNTEAFF. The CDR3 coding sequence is TGCAGCGCCCTCAGGCAGAACACTGAAGCTTTCTTT.

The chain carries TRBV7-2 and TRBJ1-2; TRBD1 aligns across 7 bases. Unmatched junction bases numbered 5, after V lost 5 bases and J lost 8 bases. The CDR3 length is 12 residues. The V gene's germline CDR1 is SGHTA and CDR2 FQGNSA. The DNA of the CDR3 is TGTGCCAGCAGCGACAGGGTTTTGGGCTACACCTTC. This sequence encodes CASSDRVLGYTF.

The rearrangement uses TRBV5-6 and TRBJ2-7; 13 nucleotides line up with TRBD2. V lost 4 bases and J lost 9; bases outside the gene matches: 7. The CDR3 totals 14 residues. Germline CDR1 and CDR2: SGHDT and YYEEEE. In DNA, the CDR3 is TGTGCCAGCAGCCCAGGACTAGCGGGAGTGGTGCAGTACGTC. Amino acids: CASSPGLAGVVQYV.

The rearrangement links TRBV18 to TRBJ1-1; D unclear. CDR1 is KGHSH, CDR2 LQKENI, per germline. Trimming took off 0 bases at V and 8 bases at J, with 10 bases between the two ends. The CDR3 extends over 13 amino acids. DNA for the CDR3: TGTGCCAGCTCACCACCGTTTAGCGACGAAGCTTTCTTT. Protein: CASSPPFSDEAFF.

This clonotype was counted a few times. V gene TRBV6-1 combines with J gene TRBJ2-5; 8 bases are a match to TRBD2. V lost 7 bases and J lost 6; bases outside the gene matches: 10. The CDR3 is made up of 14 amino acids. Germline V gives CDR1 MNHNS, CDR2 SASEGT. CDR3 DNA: TGTGCCAGCACCCGACGGGAGGGTAGAAAGACCCAGTACTTC. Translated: CASTRREGRKTQYF.

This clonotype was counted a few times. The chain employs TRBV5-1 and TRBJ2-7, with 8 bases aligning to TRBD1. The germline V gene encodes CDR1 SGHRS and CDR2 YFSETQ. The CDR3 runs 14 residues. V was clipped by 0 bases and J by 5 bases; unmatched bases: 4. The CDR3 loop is CASSLEGQGNEQYF. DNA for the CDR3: TGCGCCAGCAGCTTGGAAGGACAGGGTAACGAGCAGTACTTC.

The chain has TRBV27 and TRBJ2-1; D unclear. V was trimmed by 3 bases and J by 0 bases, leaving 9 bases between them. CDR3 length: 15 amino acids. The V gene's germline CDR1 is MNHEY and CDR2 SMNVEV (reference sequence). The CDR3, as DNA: TGTGCCAGCAGTTTGTCGTGGGGCTCCTACAATGAGCAGTTCTTC. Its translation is CASSLSWGSYNEQFF.

The CDR3: CASSWGQGRDTGELFF. The CDR3 DNA is TGTGCCAGCAGCTGGGGACAGGGTAGGGACACCGGGGAGCTGTTTTTT. The chain has TRBV5-4 and TRBJ2-2; TRBD1 matches 9 bases. This CDR3 has 16 residues. Trimming removed 3 bases from V and 3 bases from J; junction bases left unmatched: 6. Germline assignment: CDR1 SGHNT and CDR2 YYREEE (reference sequence).

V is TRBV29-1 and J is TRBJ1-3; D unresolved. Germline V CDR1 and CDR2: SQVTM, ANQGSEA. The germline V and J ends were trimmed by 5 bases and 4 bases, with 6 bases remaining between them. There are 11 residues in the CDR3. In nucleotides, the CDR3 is TGCAGCGTTCCGTGGGGAAACACCATATATTTT. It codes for CSVPWGNTIYF.

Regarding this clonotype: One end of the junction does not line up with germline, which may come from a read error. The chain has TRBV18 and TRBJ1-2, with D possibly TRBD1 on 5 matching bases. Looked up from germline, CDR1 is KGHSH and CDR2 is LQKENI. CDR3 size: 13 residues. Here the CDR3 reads CASSLDSVYDYTF. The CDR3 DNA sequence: TGTGCCAGCTCTCTCGACAGCGTCTATGACTACACCTTC. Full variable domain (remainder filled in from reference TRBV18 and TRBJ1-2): NAGVMQNPRHLVRRRGQEARLRCSPMKGHSHVYWYRQLPEEGLKFMVYLQKENIIDESGMPKERFSAEFPKEGPSILRIQQVVRGDSAAYFCASSLDSVYDYTFGSGTRLTVV.

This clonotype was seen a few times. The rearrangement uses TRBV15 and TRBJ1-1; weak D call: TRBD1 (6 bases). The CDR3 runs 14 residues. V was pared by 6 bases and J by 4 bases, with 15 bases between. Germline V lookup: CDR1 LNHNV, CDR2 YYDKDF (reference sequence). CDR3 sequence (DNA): TGTGCCACCAGGGGGAGGGGGGAGGGCACTGAAGCTTTCTTT. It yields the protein CATRGRGEGTEAFF.